Each of the 21 T cell receptor beta chains below was sequenced from the same sample in a study of radiotherapy plus CTLA-4 blockade in lung cancer. Profiled with immunoSEQ multiplex PCR; TCRdb holds only in-frame clones, not every one. This sample carries about 68,000 clones, roughly 78% of them seen once, and the ten largest clones take about 9.1%. The sample here was peripheral blood, taken from a patient treated with radiotherapy plus ipilimumab. These TCRs come from a human donor with non-small cell lung cancer who had a complete response to radiotherapy plus ipilimumab.

The V gene is TRBV5-1, the J gene TRBJ1-4; TRBD1 matches 8 bases. Germline values: CDR1 SGHRS, CDR2 YFSETQ. CDR3 size: 15 residues. V lost 0 bases to trimming and J lost 4 bases; unmatched junction nucleotides: 2. Here the CDR3 reads CASSLETGVNEKLFF. CDR3 bases: TGCGCCAGCAGCTTGGAGACAGGGGTTAATGAAAAACTGTTTTTT.

In this sample, this clone turned up once. The chain recombines TRBV6-5 with TRBJ2-1; unclear D gene. The ends were cut back, 2 bases at V and 5 bases at J, with 7 bases in the middle. This CDR3 comprises 13 residues. Germline V CDR1 and CDR2: MNHEY, SVGAGI. The CDR3 spells CASSYLRNNEQFF. CDR3 in DNA: TGTGCCAGCAGTTACCTAAGGAACAATGAGCAGTTCTTC.

The chain couples TRBV7-9 to TRBJ2-5; no clear D. Gene TRBJ2-7 matches the end of the DNA better, so the J call may be wrong. Germline loops: CDR1 SEHNR, CDR2 FQNEAQ (reference sequence). This CDR3 spans 15 amino acids. CDR3 in DNA: TGTGCCAGCAGCTTTGATGCTACTTATCCCTACGAGCAGTACTTC. This sequence encodes CASSFDATYPYEQYF.

The genes are TRBV6-1 and TRBJ2-1; D not resolved. In germline, CDR1 is MNHNS, CDR2 SASEGT. V lost 5 bases, J lost 3 bases, and 14 bases lay in between. The CDR3 spans 15 residues. The CDR3 spells CASSIGQQLYNEQFF. DNA of the CDR3: TGTGCCAGCAGTATCGGGCAGCAGCTCTACAATGAGCAGTTCTTC.

The genes are TRBV28 and TRBJ1-4, with unresolved D. V gave up 7 bases and J gave up 8 bases, with 14 bases separating them. Germline CDR1 and CDR2: MDHEN and SYDVKM. The CDR3 length is 13 residues. Here the CDR3 DNA reads TGTGCCAGCACCTCGGTCTCGGGGGAAAAACTGTTTTTT. This sequence encodes CASTSVSGEKLFF.

The chain is built from TRBV10-2 and TRBJ2-3; D remains ambiguous. In germline, CDR1 is WSHSY, CDR2 SAAADI. The length of the CDR3 is 11 residues. Between the trimmed V and J ends, which lost 4 bases and 4 bases, there was a span of 3 bases. The CDR3 DNA reads as TGCGCCAGCAGTGTATCAGATACGCAGTATTTT. It codes for CASSVSDTQYF.

The V gene is TRBV7-8, the J gene TRBJ2-2; 8 nucleotides line up with TRBD1. CDR1 and CDR2 (germline): SGHVS, FQNEAQ. This CDR3 is 17 amino acids long. The V and J ends lost 5 bases and 0 bases, in that order; junction bases with no gene match: 8. CDR3 DNA sequence: TGTGCCAGCAGCCCGCGGTGGGGACAGGCGAACACCGGGGAGCTGTTTTTT. It specifies CASSPRWGQANTGELFF.

The rearrangement joins TRBV9 to TRBJ1-2; D is ambiguous. This CDR3 spans 15 amino acids. The germline V and J ends were trimmed by 4 bases and 0 bases, with 13 bases remaining between them. The germline CDR1 and CDR2 sequences are SGDLS and YYNGEE. The CDR3 bases are TGTGCCAGCAGCATAAGCTCCCCAGCTAACTATGGCTACACCTTC. Residues: CASSISSPANYGYTF.

This clone occurred a few times. This chain joins TRBV5-5 and TRBJ1-2; D is perhaps TRBD1 (5 bases). The CDR3 spans 15 residues. In germline, CDR1 is SGHKS, CDR2 YYEKEE (reference sequence). Trimming shortened V by 1 base and J by 4 bases, and 14 bases separated the two germline ends. In DNA form, the CDR3 reads TGTGCCAGCAGCTTGACCTCCGGGACGGCCTATGGCTACACCTTC. Residues: CASSLTSGTAYGYTF.

This clone was detected only once. This chain uses TRBV6-5 with TRBJ2-3, with D possibly being TRBD1 (6 bases). This CDR3 has 13 residues. V lost 2 bases, J lost 4 bases, and 7 bases lay in between. Germline V CDR1 and CDR2: MNHEY, SVGAGI. CDR3 residues: CASSYGGADTQYF. For the CDR3, the DNA is TGTGCCAGCAGTTACGGGGGCGCAGATACGCAGTATTTT.

The gene calls are TRBV30 and TRBJ2-3, with D possibly TRBD1 on 5 matching bases. V lost 3 bases and J 3 bases, leaving 10 bases between the germline ends. The V gene's germline CDR1 is GTSNPN and CDR2 SVGIG (reference sequence). The CDR3 loop spans 13 amino acids. The CDR3 reads CAWRSRGTDTQYF. For the CDR3, the DNA is TGTGCCTGGAGGTCAAGGGGAACAGATACGCAGTATTTT.

On this clone: At one boundary the junction diverges from the germline segment, which might be a read error. The gene calls are TRBV7-7 and TRBJ2-5; D remains unclear. CDR1 is SSHAT, CDR2 FNYEAQ, per germline (reference sequence). The CDR3 has 13 residues. The CDR3 here is CASSSRDQETQYF. In DNA form, the CDR3 reads TGTGCTAGCAGCTCCCGGGACCAAGAGACCCAGTACTTC. Looking up the rest from reference TRBV7-7 and TRBJ2-5 gives the full variable domain: GAGVSQSPRYKVTKRGQDVTLRCDPISSHATLYWYQQALGQGPEFLTYFNYEAQPDKSGLPSDRFSAERPEGSISTLTIQRTEQRDSAMYRCASSSRDQETQYFGPGTRLLVL.

V usage is TRBV11-2 and J usage is TRBJ2-1; possibly TRBD2 for D (5 bases). Germline V gene lookup returns CDR1 SGHAT and CDR2 FQNNGV. V lost 5 bases to trimming and J lost 0 bases, with 14 bases between them. The CDR3 is 16 residues long. CDR3 DNA sequence: TGTGCCAGCAGCCCGAGGGCGGACTTCTCCTACAATGAGCAGTTCTTC. Translating it yields CASSPRADFSYNEQFF.

This clone was recorded a few times. The J gene is TRBJ2-3, the V gene TRBV28, with TRBD2 identical over 12 bases. J lost 3 bases, V lost 2 bases, and 6 bases had no gene match. The CDR3 loop spans 17 amino acids. The germline V gene encodes CDR1 MDHEN and CDR2 SYDVKM. The CDR3 loop reads CASSLLTSGSETDTQYF. The CDR3 DNA reads as TGTGCCAGCAGTTTACTGACTAGCGGGAGTGAGACAGATACGCAGTATTTT.

V and J are TRBV6-5 and TRBJ1-1, with a weak D call TRBD1 (5 bases). The CDR3 has 15 residues. Trimming took 6 bases from V and 1 from J, leaving 15 bases between them. Germline-derived CDR1 and CDR2 are MNHEY and SVGAGI. The CDR3 sequence is CASRPRGRGNTEAFF. DNA for the CDR3: TGTGCCAGCAGACCTAGAGGGAGGGGGAACACTGAAGCTTTCTTT.

J is TRBJ1-5 and V is TRBV7-8, with D perhaps matching TRBD1 (6 bases). Between the trimmed V and J ends, which lost 1 base and 1 base, there was a span of 14 bases. The CDR3 extends over 17 amino acids. Germline V gene data show CDR1 as SGHVS and CDR2 as FQNEAQ. The CDR3 spells CASSLVSGGASNQPQHF. Written as DNA, the CDR3 is TGTGCCAGCAGCTTAGTTAGTGGGGGGGCAAGCAATCAGCCCCAGCATTTT.

The CDR3 loop is CASSFYKGARSTDTQYF. In nucleotides, the CDR3 is TGTGCCAGCAGCTTCTATAAGGGGGCGCGATCCACAGATACGCAGTATTTT. This chain links TRBV5-4 with TRBJ2-3, with 7 bases lining up with TRBD1. The CDR3 length is 17 residues. Looked up from germline, CDR1 is SGHNT and CDR2 is YYREEE (reference sequence). J gave up 2 bases and V 2 bases, and 11 bases lay outside the gene matches. Supplemented by reference TRBV5-4 and TRBJ2-3, the full variable domain reads ETGVTQSPTHLIKTRGQQVTLRCSSQSGHNTVSWYQQALGQGPQFIFQYYREEENGRGNFPPRFSGLQFPNYSSELNVNALELDDSALYLCASSFYKGARSTDTQYFGPGTRLTVL.

J is TRBJ1-2 and V is TRBV29-1; 7 bases agree with TRBD1. After removal of 5 bases from V and 8 bases from J, the junction contained 20 bases not matched to a gene. CDR1 is SQVTM and CDR2 is ANQGSEA in the germline V gene. This CDR3 comprises 16 residues. The CDR3 loop reads CSVITNLMTGRGGYTF. The CDR3 region has the DNA TGCAGCGTTATAACGAACCTAATGACAGGGAGAGGCGGCTACACCTTC.

This rearrangement joins TRBV30 to TRBJ2-3, with D hard to call. Per germline, CDR1 GTSNPN and CDR2 SVGIG (reference sequence). The CDR3 is made up of 15 amino acids. V lost 1 base and J 0 bases, leaving 11 bases between the germline ends. In DNA, the CDR3 is TGTGCCTGGAGTGCTAAACTCCCGAGCACAGATACGCAGTATTTT. It specifies CAWSAKLPSTDTQYF. The variable domain in full, with the rest retrieved from reference TRBV30 and TRBJ2-3, is SQTIHQWPATLVQPVGSPLSLECTVEGTSNPNLYWYRQAAGRGLQLLFYSVGIGQISSEVPQNLSASRPQDRQFILSSKKLLLSDSGFYLCAWSAKLPSTDTQYFGPGTRLTVL.

The V gene is TRBV25-1, the J gene TRBJ1-5; TRBD1 aligns across 9 bases. V trimming: 9 bases; J trimming: 1 base; junction bases outside the gene matches: 7. The germline V gene encodes CDR1 MGHDK and CDR2 SYGVNS. The CDR3 runs to 15 residues. The CDR3 protein is CARIPQGASNQPQHF. The CDR3 nucleotides are TGTGCCAGGATTCCACAGGGGGCGAGCAATCAGCCCCAGCATTTT.

A note on this clone: The identical CDR3 is also encoded by other nucleotide sequences in the sample. The rearrangement uses TRBV5-4 and TRBJ2-5, with unresolved D. Germline loops: CDR1 SGHNT, CDR2 YYREEE (reference sequence). The CDR3 has 13 residues. Deletions cut 0 bases from V and 5 bases from J, with 8 bases between. The DNA for the CDR3 is TGTGCCAGCAGCTTGGAATTTAGGGAGACCCAGTACTTC. It translates to CASSLEFRETQYF. Filled out from reference TRBV5-4 and TRBJ2-5, the complete variable domain reads ETGVTQSPTHLIKTRGQQVTLRCSSQSGHNTVSWYQQALGQGPQFIFQYYREEENGRGNFPPRFSGLQFPNYSSELNVNALELDDSALYLCASSLEFRETQYFGPGTRLLVL.